This TCR beta chain appears in the sequencing data of a study of T cells in narcolepsy. Method: immunoSEQ multiplex PCR; TCRdb's copy keeps in-frame clones and lacks some. The sample has about 34,000 clones; roughly 78% are singletons. General study results and limits: HCRT-specific and TRIB2-specific autoreactive clonotypes appeared among same-patient CSF and blood CD4+ clonotypes.

Germline CDR1 reads LNHDA; CDR2 reads SQIVND (reference sequence). Trimming removed 10 bases at V and 0 bases at J, with 19 bases between. The CDR3 runs 16 residues. As regards this clone: The target antigen is unknown.

The sequencing sample was made of CD45RA- memory CD4+ T cells from PBMCs. This receptor was taken from a human donor with narcolepsy. This chain links TRBV19 with TRBJ1-3, with D uncertain. The CDR3 protein is CATYLPSRLSGNTIYF. The CDR3 nucleotides are TGTGCCACCTACTTGCCCAGCCGCCTCTCTGGAAACACCATATATTTT.